A single T cell receptor beta chain is shown here with its context. The time point is: patch test 2, 6 weeks after DPC sensitization. As to treatment: therapeutic diphenylcyclopropenone sensitization with weekly scalp DPC. Germline CDR1 is SGHKS and CDR2 is YYEKEE (reference sequence). V shed 4 bases, J shed 4 bases, and the junction held 5 bases outside the gene matches. CDR3 length: 15 residues. The data derive from a study of human T cells and chemical hapten exposure. Overall study context: The sensitizer, 2% DPC, was used on about 2 cm by about 2 cm of upper inner arm skin.

Each CDR3 protein is one row after TCRdb ran MiXCR on the RACE reads. The data contain around 100,000 distinct CDR3 sequences, about an eighth of them seen just once; the ten biggest clones take up 3.2%. The chain couples TRBV5-5 to TRBJ2-7; TRBD2 matches 13 bases. The source of this sequence is a woman aged 40 to 50 with alopecia areata. Some clones in this sample may be carry-over from other donors' samples. The source material was whole blood, sampled in connection with sensitization to the hapten diphenylcyclopropenone (DPC). The CDR3 here is CASSPRTSGRYEQYF. For the CDR3, the DNA is TGTGCCAGCAGCCCCCGGACTAGCGGGAGATACGAGCAGTACTTC.